The 30 T cell receptor beta chains below all came from one sample that was sequenced in a study of shared T cell receptors in the human thymus. Sequencing was performed with immunoSEQ multiplex PCR; in TCRdb, only in-frame clones are kept and a portion is missing. This sample carries roughly 560,000 clones, 78% of them seen once, and the ten largest clones take more than 0.01%. These data are also associated with another study on human thymus T cells.

Source material: thymocytes. The receptors were sampled from a boy under three years old with a congenital heart defect.

This clone was counted a single time. The J gene is TRBJ2-5, the V gene TRBV4-1, with D unclear. This CDR3 region has 15 residues. CDR1 is MGHRA and CDR2 is YSYEKL in the germline V gene. With 0 bases removed from V and 1 base from J, the gap between germline ends came to 9 bases. This CDR3 reads CASSQDRDFQETQYF. For the CDR3, the DNA is TGCGCCAGCAGCCAAGATCGTGACTTCCAAGAGACCCAGTACTTC.

The CDR3 spells CASSPPPGTKEDTEAFF. The CDR3 DNA sequence: TGTGCCAGCAGCCCGCCCCCCGGGACAAAGGAGGACACTGAAGCTTTCTTT. This chain links TRBV7-9 with TRBJ1-1; maybe TRBD1 (6 bases). The ends were cut back, 5 bases at V and 3 bases at J, with 22 bases in the middle. This CDR3 contains 17 residues. CDR1 is SEHNR and CDR2 is FQNEAQ in the germline V gene (reference sequence).

The chain combines TRBV30 with TRBJ2-1; D possibly corresponds to TRBD2 (5 bases). Trimming left V 1 base short and J 8 bases short, with 15 bases between. CDR1 GTSNPN and CDR2 SVGIG come from the germline V gene (reference sequence). The CDR3 has 14 amino acids. CDR3 sequence: CAWSGLPSTDEQFF. The CDR3 region has the DNA TGTGCCTGGAGTGGTCTTCCTAGCACCGATGAGCAGTTCTTC.

The rearrangement links TRBV7-2 to TRBJ2-5; D is perhaps TRBD2 (6 bases). Trimming cost V 6 bases and J 3 bases, with 11 bases left between them. The CDR3 is made up of 13 amino acids. Germline CDR1 reads SGHTA; CDR2 reads FQGNSA. The CDR3 nucleotides read TGTGCCAGCAGTACCGGGAGAGAAGAGACCCAGTACTTC. Amino acid sequence: CASSTGREETQYF.

The chain couples TRBV4-2 to TRBJ2-7; D remains ambiguous. V was shortened by 4 bases and J by 3 bases, with 16 bases between the two germline ends. The CDR3 is made up of 15 amino acids. Germline V gene lookup returns CDR1 LGHNA and CDR2 YNFKEQ. Here the CDR3 reads CASSLSPGSNYEQYF. The DNA for the CDR3 is TGTGCCAGCAGCCTATCCCCCGGGTCCAACTACGAGCAGTACTTC.

The table lists this clone with a few counts. This rearrangement joins TRBV29-1 to TRBJ1-3, with 7 bases fitting TRBD1. The CDR3 length is 14 residues. Germline values: CDR1 SQVTM, CDR2 ANQGSEA. The V segment lost 5 bases and the J segment 0 bases; nucleotides outside the gene matches: 4. The CDR3 DNA is TGCAGCGTTACAGGGGTCCCCTCTGGAAACACCATATATTTT. Its protein product is CSVTGVPSGNTIYF. Drawing the rest from reference TRBV29-1 and TRBJ1-3, the complete variable domain is SAVISQKPSRDICQRGTSLTIQCQVDSQVTMMFWYRQQPGQSLTLIATANQGSEATYESGFVIDKFPISRPNLTFSTLTVSNMSPEDSSIYLCSVTGVPSGNTIYFGEGSWLTVV.

The rearrangement uses TRBV6-1 and TRBJ2-7; 7 nucleotides agree with TRBD1. Trimming at V came to 1 base and at J to 6 bases, leaving 18 bases not matched to a gene. This CDR3 has 18 amino acids. The germline V gene encodes CDR1 MNHNS and CDR2 SASEGT. The DNA of the CDR3 is TGTGCCAGCAGTGAAGGAAGAAGAGGACAGGAATTGGGATCCGAGCAGTACTTC. It codes for CASSEGRRGQELGSEQYF.

The V gene is TRBV29-1, the J gene TRBJ2-7; 12 nucleotides agree with TRBD2. Trimming removed 8 bases from V and 0 bases from J; junction bases left unmatched: 5. CDR3 length equals 14 residues. The germline V gene encodes CDR1 SQVTM and CDR2 ANQGSEA. CDR3 sequence: CSTATSGGSYEQYF. CDR3 coding DNA: TGCAGCACAGCGACTAGCGGGGGCTCCTACGAGCAGTACTTC.

The V call is TRBV10-3, the J call TRBJ1-1; perhaps TRBD1 as D (5 bases). CDR1 and CDR2 (germline): ENHRY, SYGVKD. This CDR3 contains 15 residues. With 6 bases removed from V and 1 base from J, the gap between germline ends came to 15 bases. The CDR3 bases are TGTGCCATCAGGCGAACAGGTGCTCCGAACACTGAAGCTTTCTTT. It yields the protein CAIRRTGAPNTEAFF.

V is TRBV7-9 and J is TRBJ1-2, with D possibly matching TRBD1 (6 bases). The germline V gene encodes CDR1 SEHNR and CDR2 FQNEAQ (reference sequence). CDR3 length equals 18 residues. V lost 2 bases and J lost 8, with 27 bases in between. The CDR3 bases are TGTGCCAGCAGCTTACATCGTAGGGACACCCCTTCGCAGCGGGGCTACACCTTC. Its translation is CASSLHRRDTPSQRGYTF.

The V gene is TRBV15, the J gene TRBJ1-5; maybe TRBD1 (5 bases). CDR1 LNHNV and CDR2 YYDKDF come from the germline V gene (reference sequence). The CDR3 is made up of 17 amino acids. V lost 8 bases, J lost 0 bases, and 20 bases lay in between. The CDR3 region has the DNA TGTGCCACCGAAAGGGGAGGAGGAAAATATAGCAATCAGCCCCAGCATTTT. Its translation is CATERGGGKYSNQPQHF.

The chain couples TRBV6-5 to TRBJ2-7, with TRBD2 matching 8 bases. CDR1 and CDR2 (germline): MNHEY, SVGAGI. This CDR3 is built from 15 residues. With 6 bases clipped from V and 3 bases from J, the junction kept 10 bases outside the gene matches. The CDR3 region has the DNA TGTGCCAGCAGGGAGTGGTTGGGACTAGACTACGAGCAGTACTTC. Protein sequence: CASREWLGLDYEQYF.

The gene calls are TRBV4-1 and TRBJ2-7; D remains ambiguous. The V end was cut by 0 bases, the J end by 3 bases, with 9 bases between. CDR1 is MGHRA and CDR2 is YSYEKL in the germline V gene. The CDR3 is made up of 14 amino acids. The CDR3 spells CASSQEVEFYEQYF. CDR3 in DNA: TGCGCCAGCAGCCAAGAGGTGGAGTTCTACGAGCAGTACTTC.

A remark on this clone: The sample holds other DNA sequences that translate to the same CDR3. V usage is TRBV6-5 and J usage is TRBJ1-2; D remains unclear. In germline, CDR1 is MNHEY, CDR2 SVGAGI. The CDR3 length is 14 residues. V was pared by 0 bases and J by 2 bases, with 7 bases between. CDR3 loop: CASSYSGRNYGYTF. For the CDR3, the DNA is TGTGCCAGCAGTTACTCGGGCCGAAACTATGGCTACACCTTC.

The chain joins TRBV4-3 to TRBJ2-6; D gene unclear. V lost 2 bases and J lost 1, with 6 bases in between. In germline, CDR1 is LGHNA, CDR2 YSLEER. This CDR3 region has 15 residues. CDR3 DNA: TGCGCCAGCAGCCAACTGTTTTCTGGGGCCAACGTCCTGACTTTC. Protein product: CASSQLFSGANVLTF.

This chain joins TRBV2 and TRBJ1-2, with TRBD1 as a possible D gene (5 bases). Germline V gene lookup returns CDR1 SNHLY and CDR2 FYNNEI. The V and J ends lost 11 bases and 4 bases respectively, with 26 bases between them. The CDR3 extends over 16 amino acids. CDR3 coding DNA: TGTGCCGAATGGATGGGTGGGGGGAGTCGAATCTATGGCTACACCTTC. Its protein product is CAEWMGGGSRIYGYTF.

The chain carries TRBV29-1 and TRBJ2-6, with TRBD1 matching over 7 bases. Germline CDR1 SQVTM, CDR2 ANQGSEA. The CDR3 sequence is 17 residues long. Germline trimming cut 7 bases from V and 0 bases from J; bases unmatched to any gene: 12. The CDR3 loop reads CSAIQGFPFSGANVLTF. For the CDR3, the DNA is TGCAGCGCTATACAGGGGTTCCCTTTCTCTGGGGCCAACGTCCTGACTTTC. Together with reference TRBV29-1 and TRBJ2-6, the CDR3 gives the full variable domain: SAVISQKPSRDICQRGTSLTIQCQVDSQVTMMFWYRQQPGQSLTLIATANQGSEATYESGFVIDKFPISRPNLTFSTLTVSNMSPEDSSIYLCSAIQGFPFSGANVLTFGAGSRLTVL.

The chain joins TRBV25-1 to TRBJ2-3, with a tentative D call TRBD2 (5 bases). CDR3 length: 12 residues. The V gene's germline CDR1 is MGHDK and CDR2 SYGVNS. V lost 8 bases and J 4 bases, leaving 10 bases between the germline ends. CDR3 sequence: CASRTASDTQYF. The CDR3 DNA reads as TGTGCCAGCCGGACTGCCTCAGATACGCAGTATTTT.

This clone is a singleton in its sample. The chain is built from TRBV5-1 and TRBJ2-7; 9 bases align to TRBD1. This CDR3 has 15 amino acids. Losses at the gene ends were 0 bases for V and 2 bases for J; bases not matched to a gene: 3. The germline V gene has CDR1 SGHRS and CDR2 YFSETQ. The CDR3 protein is CASSLGQGEPYEQYF. CDR3 DNA: TGCGCCAGCAGCTTGGGACAGGGGGAACCCTACGAGCAGTACTTC.

The chain uses TRBV29-1 and TRBJ1-2; a weak D match, TRBD1 (6 bases). The germline V gene encodes CDR1 SQVTM and CDR2 ANQGSEA. This CDR3 has 10 amino acids. V was clipped by 7 bases and J by 6 bases, with 9 bases between them. DNA of the CDR3: TGCAGCGCGGACAGCAATGGCTACACCTTC. Translating it yields CSADSNGYTF. Complete variable domain (other parts from reference TRBV29-1 and TRBJ1-2): SAVISQKPSRDICQRGTSLTIQCQVDSQVTMMFWYRQQPGQSLTLIATANQGSEATYESGFVIDKFPISRPNLTFSTLTVSNMSPEDSSIYLCSADSNGYTFGSGTRLTVV.

This chain connects TRBV5-1 to TRBJ2-1, with TRBD2 identical over 11 bases. Germline values: CDR1 SGHRS, CDR2 YFSETQ. V trimming: 0 bases; J trimming: 3 bases; junction bases outside the gene matches: 8. This CDR3 comprises 18 residues. The DNA of the CDR3 is TGCGCCAGCAGCTTGGTGCTAGCGGGAGGTTGGGGCTACAATGAGCAGTTCTTC. It yields the protein CASSLVLAGGWGYNEQFF.

The rearrangement links TRBV27 to TRBJ1-2; 9 bases line up with TRBD1. V dropped 5 bases and J dropped 4; count of bases not matched to a gene: 8. Germline-derived CDR1 and CDR2 are MNHEY and SMNVEV (reference sequence). This CDR3 contains 15 residues. CDR3 region: CASSPQGARSYGYTF. CDR3 nucleotide sequence: TGTGCCAGCAGTCCACAGGGGGCGCGATCCTATGGCTACACCTTC.

The V and J genes are TRBV14 and TRBJ1-2; 7 nucleotides align to TRBD1. The V segment lost 1 base and the J segment 4 bases; nucleotides outside the gene matches: 9. Germline CDR1 and CDR2: SGHDN and FVKESK. The CDR3 length is 16 residues. The CDR3 DNA is TGTGCCAGCAGCCAAGTTCAGGGGGGCCGGTTCTATGGCTACACCTTC. Translated, it gives CASSQVQGGRFYGYTF.

The chain uses TRBV4-1 and TRBJ2-7; 7 bases fit TRBD1. CDR3 length: 19 amino acids. CDR1 and CDR2 (germline): MGHRA, YSYEKL. V shed 2 bases, J shed 0 bases, and the junction held 16 bases outside the gene matches. CDR3 protein: CASSQPLSRGRHSSYEQYF. CDR3 bases: TGCGCCAGCAGCCAACCTTTGTCTAGGGGGCGACACTCCTCCTACGAGCAGTACTTC.

This chain links TRBV7-6 with TRBJ2-1; D is undetermined. This CDR3 region has 14 residues. Trimming pared 4 bases from V and 3 bases from J, leaving 10 bases between. CDR1 and CDR2 (germline): SGHVS, FNYEAQ. CDR3 bases: TGTGCCAGCAGCTCGGTCCACGACTACAATGAGCAGTTCTTC. Translated, it gives CASSSVHDYNEQFF.

The chain employs TRBV25-1 and TRBJ1-4, with D unresolved. Germline V CDR1 and CDR2: MGHDK, SYGVNS. The CDR3 is made up of 12 amino acids. V lost 4 bases and J 4 bases, leaving 4 bases between the germline ends. The DNA for the CDR3 is TGTGCCAGCAGTGGGCTTAATGAAAAACTGTTTTTT. This encodes CASSGLNEKLFF.

The chain employs TRBV19 and TRBJ1-2; 9 nucleotides agree with TRBD1. The V segment lost 5 bases and the J segment 7 bases; nucleotides outside the gene matches: 17. The CDR3 length is 17 residues. Per the germline V gene, CDR1 is LNHDA and CDR2 is SQIVND (reference sequence). The CDR3 coding sequence is TGTGCCAGTAGTGGTGGACAGGGGACCTCGGGGCGGATTGGCTACACCTTC. Its protein product is CASSGGQGTSGRIGYTF.

This chain connects TRBV11-3 to TRBJ2-5; TRBD1 is a possible D gene (5 bases). The ends were cut back, 5 bases at V and 5 bases at J, with 18 bases in the middle. CDR1 SGHNT and CDR2 YENEEA come from the germline V gene. The CDR3 is made up of 15 amino acids. CDR3 sequence (DNA): TGTGCCAGCAGCGCCTCAGGGATTACAAGGGAGACCCAGTACTTC. Protein product: CASSASGITRETQYF.

The gene calls are TRBV10-3 and TRBJ2-7, with unresolved D. The V end lost 8 bases, the J end lost 4 bases, and 9 bases lay between the germline ends. The germline V gene encodes CDR1 ENHRY and CDR2 SYGVKD. The CDR3 consists of 11 residues. This CDR3 is CAILDGYEQYF. CDR3 DNA sequence: TGTGCCATCCTCGACGGGTACGAGCAGTACTTC.

The J gene is TRBJ2-3, the V gene TRBV9; D not resolved. The germline V gene encodes CDR1 SGDLS and CDR2 YYNGEE. This CDR3 contains 11 residues. V was cut by 4 bases and J by 8 bases, with 8 bases left in between. CDR3 loop: CASSPRATQYF. CDR3 nucleotide sequence: TGTGCCAGCAGCCCTCGCGCTACGCAGTATTTT.